This T cell receptor (beta chain) was sequenced during a study of cytotoxic CD8 clonotypes in ibrutinib-treated CLL. On the study more broadly: When averaged across all of the samples, the counts came to 200,000 to 300,000 productive templates and about 100,000 productive rearrangements.

As concerns this clone: The antigen is undetermined.

Study-level results: Measured clonality at baseline was greater than in age-matched healthy donors and tracked with circulating CD8+ T-cell counts. Sample timing was unmatched between remission and later-progressing patients; lymph nodes unstudied. Clonality grew at ibrutinib response; at progression, it decreased back toward baseline.

Some clones are missing from TCRdb's copy, which holds only in-frame ones; the method was immunoSEQ multiplex PCR. The data show under 150,000 clones, around 80% seen once. Germline V gene lookup returns CDR1 MDHEN and CDR2 SYDVKM. V lost 2 bases to trimming and J lost 6 bases; unmatched junction nucleotides: 8. CDR3 length: 16 residues. The V call is TRBV28, the J call TRBJ2-7, with TRBD2 identical over 12 bases. This clonotype was sampled from a human donor with chronic lymphocytic leukemia. The specimen was PBMCs, collected after 24 months of ibrutinib treatment. CDR3 coding DNA: TGTGCCAGCAGTTTACGTACTAGCGGGGGGATTGGCGAGCAGTACTTC. Translating gives CASSLRTSGGIGEQYF. Supplemented by reference TRBV28 and TRBJ2-7, the full variable domain reads DVKVTQSSRYLVKRTGEKVFLECVQDMDHENMFWYRQDPGLGLRLIYFSYDVKMKEKGDIPEGYSVSREKKERFSLILESASTNQTSMYLCASSLRTSGGIGEQYFGPGTRLTVT.